This TCR beta chain originates from a study of vaccination and CD4 T cells after COVID-19. Study overall: Researchers treated cells with overlapping spike peptides taken from SARS-CoV-2, HCoV-NL63, HCoV-OC43 and HCoV-229E.

Sequencing of DNA taken from cultured CD4+ T cells relied on the Oncomine TCR Beta short-read assay. TCRdb fed the PCR reads into MiXCR, producing one record per CDR3 protein. The profile shows some 23,000 distinct CDR3 sequences, over 55% of them singletons. Treatment meaning: roughly 10-day PBMC culture with coronavirus spike peptide pools or control peptides (ViraFEST assay). This CDR3 region has 14 residues. CDR1 is MNHNS, CDR2 SASEGT, per germline. V was cut by 2 bases and J by 8 bases, with 12 bases left in between. This clonotype was seen a handful of times. What it binds is unknown. The chain uses TRBV6-1 and TRBJ2-2, with a tentative D call TRBD2 (7 bases). This sequence originates from a human donor who received a COVID-19 vaccine. The specimen comprised CD4+ T cells from blood, cultured in vitro, sampled after SARS-CoV-2 vaccination. The CDR3 DNA follows: TGTGCCAGCAGTGAATTTGGGGGGGCAGGGGAGCTGTTTTTT. Translated: CASSEFGGAGELFF.